This T cell receptor beta chain came from a study of shared clonotypes between healthy human individuals. The table came from immunoSEQ multiplex PCR; TCRdb's copy has only in-frame clones and leaves some out. This sample carries approximately 350,000 clones, around 67% of them seen once, and the ten largest clones take about 9.4%. V dropped 0 bases and J dropped 0 bases, with 12 bases sitting between them. The germline gives CDR1 SGHRS, CDR2 YFSETQ. The CDR3 consists of 17 residues. The material sequenced was memory CD4+ T cells sorted from blood. Subset described: CD45RA-negative fraction. This clonotype was obtained from a man under 40 in good health. The chain links TRBV5-1 to TRBJ2-2; TRBD2 is a possible D gene (5 bases). CDR3 region: CASSLAGGHTNTGELFF. CDR3 in DNA: TGCGCCAGCAGCTTGGCGGGCGGGCACACGAACACCGGGGAGCTGTTTTTT.